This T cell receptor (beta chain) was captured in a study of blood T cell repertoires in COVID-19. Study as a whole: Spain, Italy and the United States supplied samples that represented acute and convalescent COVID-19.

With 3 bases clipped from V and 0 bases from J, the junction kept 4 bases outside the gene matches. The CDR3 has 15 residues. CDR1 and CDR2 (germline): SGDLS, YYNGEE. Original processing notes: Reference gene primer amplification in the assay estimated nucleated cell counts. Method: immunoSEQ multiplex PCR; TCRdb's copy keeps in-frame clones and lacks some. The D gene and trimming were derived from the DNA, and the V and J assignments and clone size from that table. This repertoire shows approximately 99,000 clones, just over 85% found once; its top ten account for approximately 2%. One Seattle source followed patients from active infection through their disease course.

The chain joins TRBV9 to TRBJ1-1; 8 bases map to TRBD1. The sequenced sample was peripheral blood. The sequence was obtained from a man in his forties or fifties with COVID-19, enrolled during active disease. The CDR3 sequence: CASSADRDMNTEAFF. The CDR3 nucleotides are TGTGCCAGCAGCGCGGACAGGGACATGAACACTGAAGCTTTCTTT.